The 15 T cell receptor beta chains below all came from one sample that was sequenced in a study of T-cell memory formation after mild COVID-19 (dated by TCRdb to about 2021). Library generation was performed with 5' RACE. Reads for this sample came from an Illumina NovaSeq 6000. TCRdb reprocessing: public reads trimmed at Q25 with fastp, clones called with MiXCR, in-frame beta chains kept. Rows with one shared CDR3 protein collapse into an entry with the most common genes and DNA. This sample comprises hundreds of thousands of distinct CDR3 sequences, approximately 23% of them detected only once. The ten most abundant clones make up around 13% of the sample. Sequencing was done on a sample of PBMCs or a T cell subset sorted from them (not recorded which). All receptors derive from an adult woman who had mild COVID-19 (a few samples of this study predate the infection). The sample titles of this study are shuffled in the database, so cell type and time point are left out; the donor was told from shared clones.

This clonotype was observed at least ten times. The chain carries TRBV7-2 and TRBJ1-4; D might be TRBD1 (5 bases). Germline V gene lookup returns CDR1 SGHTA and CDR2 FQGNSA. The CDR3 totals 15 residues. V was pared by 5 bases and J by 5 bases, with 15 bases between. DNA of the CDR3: TGTGCCAGCAGCCCCGCCGGGACCTCCAATGAAAAACTGTTTTTT. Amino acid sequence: CASSPAGTSNEKLFF.

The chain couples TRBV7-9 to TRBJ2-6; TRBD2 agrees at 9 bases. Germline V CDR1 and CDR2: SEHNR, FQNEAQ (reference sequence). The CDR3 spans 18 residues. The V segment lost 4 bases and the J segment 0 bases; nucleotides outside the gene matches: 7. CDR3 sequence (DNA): TGTGCCAGCAGCTCGGTTGTAGCGGGGGACTCTGGGGCCAACGTCCTGACTTTC. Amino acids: CASSSVVAGDSGANVLTF.

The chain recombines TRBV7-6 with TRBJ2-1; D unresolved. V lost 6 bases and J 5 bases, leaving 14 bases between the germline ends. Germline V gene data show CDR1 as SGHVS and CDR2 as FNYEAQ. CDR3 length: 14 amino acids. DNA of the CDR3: TGTGCCAGCAGTCACGCGGTTCGGAACAATGAGCAGTTCTTC. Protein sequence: CASSHAVRNNEQFF.

As DNA, the CDR3 is TGTGCCACGCCGTCTAGCGGAGACTCCTACAATGAGCAGTTCTTC. Amino acid sequence: CATPSSGDSYNEQFF. This sequence joins TRBV7-9 and TRBJ2-1; TRBD2 matches 7 bases. CDR3 length: 15 residues. Germline CDR1 SEHNR, CDR2 FQNEAQ (reference sequence). Trimming removed 10 bases from V and 0 bases from J; junction bases left unmatched: 9. The whole variable domain, remainder taken from reference TRBV7-9 and TRBJ2-1, is DTGVSQNPRHKITKRGQNVTFRCDPISEHNRLYWYRQTLGQGPEFLTYFQNEAQLEKSRLLSDRFSAERPKGSFSTLEIQRTEQGDSAMYLCATPSSGDSYNEQFFGPGTRLTVL.

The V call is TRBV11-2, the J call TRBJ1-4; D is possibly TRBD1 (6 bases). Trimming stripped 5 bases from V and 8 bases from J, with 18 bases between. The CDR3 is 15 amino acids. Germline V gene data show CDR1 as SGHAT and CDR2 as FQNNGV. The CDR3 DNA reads TGTGCCAGCAGCCCATCCGGAGGGGGGAAGGAAAAACTGTTTTTT. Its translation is CASSPSGGGKEKLFF.

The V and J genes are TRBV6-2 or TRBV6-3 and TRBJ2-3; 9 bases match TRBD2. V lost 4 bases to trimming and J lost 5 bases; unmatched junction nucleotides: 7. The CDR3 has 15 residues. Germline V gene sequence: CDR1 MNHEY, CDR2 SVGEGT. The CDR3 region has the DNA TGTGCCAGCAGTTCACATAGCGGGAGAAGAGATACGCAGTATTTT. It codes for CASSSHSGRRDTQYF.

The CDR3 spells CASSQGKTQYF. CDR3 in DNA: TGTGCCAGCAGCCAAGGAAAGACCCAGTACTTC. This chain uses TRBV14 with TRBJ2-5; no clear D. CDR1 and CDR2 (germline): SGHDN, FVKESK. V dropped 1 base and J dropped 6 bases, with 3 bases sitting between them. This CDR3 has 11 amino acids.

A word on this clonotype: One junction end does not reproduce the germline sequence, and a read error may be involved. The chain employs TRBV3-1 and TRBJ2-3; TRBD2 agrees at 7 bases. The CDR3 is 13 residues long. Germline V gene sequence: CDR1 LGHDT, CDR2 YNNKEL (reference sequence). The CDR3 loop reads CASSFRTGTKNNF. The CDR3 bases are TGTGCCAGCAGCTTTCGAACCGGGACTAAAAATAATTTT.

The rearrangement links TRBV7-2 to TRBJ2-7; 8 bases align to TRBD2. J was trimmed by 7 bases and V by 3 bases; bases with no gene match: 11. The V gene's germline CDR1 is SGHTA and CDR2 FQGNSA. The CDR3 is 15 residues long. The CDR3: CASSFSSGSPGEQYF. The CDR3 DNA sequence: TGTGCCAGCAGCTTTTCTAGCGGGTCCCCGGGGGAGCAGTACTTC.

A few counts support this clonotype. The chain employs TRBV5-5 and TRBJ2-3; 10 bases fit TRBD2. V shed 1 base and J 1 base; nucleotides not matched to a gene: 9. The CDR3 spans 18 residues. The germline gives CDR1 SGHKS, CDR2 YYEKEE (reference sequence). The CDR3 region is CASSLPAGGGRGTDTQYF. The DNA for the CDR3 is TGTGCCAGCAGCTTGCCAGCGGGAGGGGGACGGGGCACAGATACGCAGTATTTT.

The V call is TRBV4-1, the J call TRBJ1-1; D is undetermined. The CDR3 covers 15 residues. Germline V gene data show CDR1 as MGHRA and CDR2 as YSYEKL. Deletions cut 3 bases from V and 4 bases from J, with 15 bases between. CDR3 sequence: CASSQGASRSTEAFF. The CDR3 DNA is TGCGCCAGCAGCCAGGGAGCCAGTAGAAGCACTGAAGCTTTCTTT.

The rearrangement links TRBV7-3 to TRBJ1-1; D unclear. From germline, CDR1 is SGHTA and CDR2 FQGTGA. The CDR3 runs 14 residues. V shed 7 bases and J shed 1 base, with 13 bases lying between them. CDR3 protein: CASTTGEGNTEAFF. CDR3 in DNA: TGTGCCAGCACCACGGGTGAGGGGAACACTGAAGCTTTCTTT.

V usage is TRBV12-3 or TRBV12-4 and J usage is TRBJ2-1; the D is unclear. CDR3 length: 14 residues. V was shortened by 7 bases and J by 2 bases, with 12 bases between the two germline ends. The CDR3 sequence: CASKEGNTYNEQFF. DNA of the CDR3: TGTGCCAGCAAGGAAGGGAATACCTACAATGAGCAGTTCTTC.

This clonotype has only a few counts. The CDR3 protein is CASSYLIKGGELFF. CDR3 in DNA: TGTGCCAGCAGTTACCTGATCAAAGGGGGGGAGCTGTTTTTT. The chain recombines TRBV6-5 with TRBJ2-2, with D uncertain. CDR1 and CDR2 (germline): MNHEY, SVGAGI. V was pared by 2 bases and J by 8 bases, with 12 bases between. CDR3 size: 14 residues.

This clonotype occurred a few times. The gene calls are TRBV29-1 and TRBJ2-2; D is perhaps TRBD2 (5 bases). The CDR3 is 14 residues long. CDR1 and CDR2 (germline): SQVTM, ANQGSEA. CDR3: CGGLAEANTGELFF. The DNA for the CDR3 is TGCGGCGGGCTAGCCGAAGCGAACACCGGGGAGCTGTTTTTT.